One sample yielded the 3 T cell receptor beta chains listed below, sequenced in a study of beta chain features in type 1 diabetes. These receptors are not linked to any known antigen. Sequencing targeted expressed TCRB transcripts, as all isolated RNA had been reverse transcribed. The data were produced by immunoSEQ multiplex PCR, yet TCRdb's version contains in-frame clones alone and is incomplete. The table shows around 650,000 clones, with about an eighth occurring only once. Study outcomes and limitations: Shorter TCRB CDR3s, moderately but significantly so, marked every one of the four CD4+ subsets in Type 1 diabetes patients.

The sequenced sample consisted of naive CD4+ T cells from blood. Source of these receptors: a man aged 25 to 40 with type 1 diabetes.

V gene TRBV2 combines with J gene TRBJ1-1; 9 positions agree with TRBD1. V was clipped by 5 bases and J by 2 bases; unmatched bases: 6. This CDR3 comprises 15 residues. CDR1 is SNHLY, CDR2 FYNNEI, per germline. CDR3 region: CASSRPGQGNTEAFF. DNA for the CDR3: TGTGCCAGCAGTCGACCGGGACAGGGTAACACTGAAGCTTTCTTT.

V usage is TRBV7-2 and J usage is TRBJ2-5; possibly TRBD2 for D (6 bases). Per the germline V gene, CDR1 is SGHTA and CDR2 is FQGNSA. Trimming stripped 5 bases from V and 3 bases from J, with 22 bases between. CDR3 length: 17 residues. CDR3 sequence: CASSRTSASALKETQYF. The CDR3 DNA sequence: TGTGCCAGCAGCCGGACCTCAGCTAGCGCGCTCAAAGAGACCCAGTACTTC. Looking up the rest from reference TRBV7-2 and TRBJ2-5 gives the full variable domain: GAGVSQSPSNKVTEKGKDVELRCDPISGHTALYWYRQSLGQGLEFLIYFQGNSAPDKSGLPSDRFSAERTGGSVSTLTIQRTQQEDSAVYLCASSRTSASALKETQYFGPGTRLLVL.

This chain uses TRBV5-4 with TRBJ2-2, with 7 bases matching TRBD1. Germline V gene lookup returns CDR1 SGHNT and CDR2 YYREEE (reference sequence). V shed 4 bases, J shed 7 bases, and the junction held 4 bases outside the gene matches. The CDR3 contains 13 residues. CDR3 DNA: TGTGCCAGCAGCGCAGGGGGTCTCGGGGAGCTGTTTTTT. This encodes CASSAGGLGELFF.